Sequencing of this T cell receptor (beta chain) was carried out in a study of blood T cell repertoires in COVID-19. Germline CDR1 reads MNHEY; CDR2 reads SMNVEV (reference sequence). V dropped 3 bases and J dropped 0; count of bases not matched to a gene: 8. The CDR3 loop spans 16 amino acids. Sequencing used immunoSEQ multiplex PCR; TCRdb keeps in-frame clones, though not all of them. The sample lists over 45,000 clones, approximately 80% occurring once. This chain joins TRBV27 and TRBJ2-7, with 7 nucleotides matching TRBD1. The receptor was isolated from a human donor with active or convalescent COVID-19. The donor label of this sample is uncertain. Sequencing used peripheral blood. The CDR3 DNA reads as TGTGCCAGCAGTTTGGATGGACAGGACAACTCCTACGAGCAGTACTTC. Residues: CASSLDGQDNSYEQYF.